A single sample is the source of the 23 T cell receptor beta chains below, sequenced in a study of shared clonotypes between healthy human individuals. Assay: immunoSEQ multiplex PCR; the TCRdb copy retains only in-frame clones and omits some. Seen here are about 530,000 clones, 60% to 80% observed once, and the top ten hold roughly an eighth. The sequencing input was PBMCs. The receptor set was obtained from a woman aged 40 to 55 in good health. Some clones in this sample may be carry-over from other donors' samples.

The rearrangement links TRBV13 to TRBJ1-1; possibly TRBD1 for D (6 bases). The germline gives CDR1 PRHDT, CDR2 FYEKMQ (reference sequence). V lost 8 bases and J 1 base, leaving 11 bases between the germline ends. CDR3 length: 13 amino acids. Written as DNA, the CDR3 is TGTGCCAGCGGAGGGACACAGAACACTGAAGCTTTCTTT. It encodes CASGGTQNTEAFF.

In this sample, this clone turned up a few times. The DNA for the CDR3 is TGTGCCAGCAGCTTAGCTGTCAGGGCCAATCAGCCCCAGCATTTT. This codes for CASSLAVRANQPQHF. The chain employs TRBV7-2 and TRBJ1-5; possible D gene TRBD1, 5 bases. Trimming took 0 bases from V and 3 from J, leaving 9 bases between them. Germline V gene lookup returns CDR1 SGHTA and CDR2 FQGNSA. The length of the CDR3 is 15 residues. The variable domain in full, completed from reference TRBV7-2 and TRBJ1-5, reads GAGVSQSPSNKVTEKGKDVELRCDPISGHTALYWYRQSLGQGLEFLIYFQGNSAPDKSGLPSDRFSAERTGGSVSTLTIQRTQQEDSAVYLCASSLAVRANQPQHFGDGTRLSIL.

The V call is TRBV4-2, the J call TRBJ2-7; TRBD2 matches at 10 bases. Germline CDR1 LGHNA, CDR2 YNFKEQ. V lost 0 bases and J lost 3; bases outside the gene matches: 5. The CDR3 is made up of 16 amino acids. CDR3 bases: TGTGCCAGCAGCCAAGACGCAACTAGCGGGAACTACGAGCAGTACTTC. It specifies CASSQDATSGNYEQYF.

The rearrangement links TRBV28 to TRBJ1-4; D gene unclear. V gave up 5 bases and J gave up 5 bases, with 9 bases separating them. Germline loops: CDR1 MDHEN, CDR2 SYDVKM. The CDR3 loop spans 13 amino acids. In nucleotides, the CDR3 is TGTGCCAGCAGTCCCCACACCAATGAAAAACTGTTTTTT. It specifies CASSPHTNEKLFF.

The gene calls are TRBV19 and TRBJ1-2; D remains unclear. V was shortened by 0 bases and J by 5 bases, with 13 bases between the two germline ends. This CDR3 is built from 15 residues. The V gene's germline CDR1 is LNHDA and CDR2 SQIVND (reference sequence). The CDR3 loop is CASSIDSRQRYGYTF. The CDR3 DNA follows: TGTGCCAGTAGTATAGATAGTCGGCAGAGATATGGCTACACCTTC.

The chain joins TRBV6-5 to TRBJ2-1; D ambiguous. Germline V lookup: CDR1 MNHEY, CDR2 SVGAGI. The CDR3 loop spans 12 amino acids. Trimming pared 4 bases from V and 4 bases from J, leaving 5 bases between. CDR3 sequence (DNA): TGTGCCAGCAGTTCCCTATACAATGAGCAGTTCTTC. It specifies CASSSLYNEQFF.

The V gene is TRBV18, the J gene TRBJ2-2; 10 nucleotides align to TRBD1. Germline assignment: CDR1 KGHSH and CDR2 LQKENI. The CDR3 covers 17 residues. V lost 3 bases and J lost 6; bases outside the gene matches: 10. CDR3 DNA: TGTGCCAGCTCACCGACCTCGACAGGGGGCTCCTCCGGGGAGCTGTTTTTT. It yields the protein CASSPTSTGGSSGELFF.

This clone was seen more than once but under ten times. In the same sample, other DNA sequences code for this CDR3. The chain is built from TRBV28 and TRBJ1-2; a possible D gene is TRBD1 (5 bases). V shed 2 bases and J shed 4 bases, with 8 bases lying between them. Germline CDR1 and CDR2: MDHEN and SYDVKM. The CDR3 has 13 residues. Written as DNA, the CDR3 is TGTGCCAGCAGTTTAGGGGGGTCCTATGGCTACACCTTC. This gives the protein CASSLGGSYGYTF.

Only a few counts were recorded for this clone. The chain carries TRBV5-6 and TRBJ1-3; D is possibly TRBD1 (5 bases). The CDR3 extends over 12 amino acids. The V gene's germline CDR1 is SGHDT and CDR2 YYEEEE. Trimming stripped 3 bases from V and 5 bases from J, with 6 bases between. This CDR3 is CASSWDRNTIYF. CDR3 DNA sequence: TGTGCCAGCAGCTGGGACCGAAACACCATATATTTT.

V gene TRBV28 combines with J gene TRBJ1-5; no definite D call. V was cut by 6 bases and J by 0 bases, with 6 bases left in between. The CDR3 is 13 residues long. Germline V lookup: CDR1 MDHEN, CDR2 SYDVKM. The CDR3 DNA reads TGTGCCAGCAGGGTAGATAGCAATCAGCCCCAGCATTTT. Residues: CASRVDSNQPQHF.

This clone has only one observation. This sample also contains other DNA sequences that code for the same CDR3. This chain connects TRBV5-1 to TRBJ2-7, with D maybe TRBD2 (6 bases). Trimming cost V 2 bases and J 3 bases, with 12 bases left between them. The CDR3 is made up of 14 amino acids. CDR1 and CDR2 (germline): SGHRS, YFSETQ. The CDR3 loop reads CASSLVQGGYEQYF. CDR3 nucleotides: TGCGCCAGCAGCTTAGTCCAGGGAGGCTACGAGCAGTACTTC.

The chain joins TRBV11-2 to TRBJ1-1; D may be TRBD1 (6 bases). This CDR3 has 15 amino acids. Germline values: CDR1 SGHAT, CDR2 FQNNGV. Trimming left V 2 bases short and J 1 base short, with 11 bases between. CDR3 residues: CASSLIQGRNTEAFF. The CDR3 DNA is TGTGCCAGCAGCTTAATTCAGGGGCGGAACACTGAAGCTTTCTTT.

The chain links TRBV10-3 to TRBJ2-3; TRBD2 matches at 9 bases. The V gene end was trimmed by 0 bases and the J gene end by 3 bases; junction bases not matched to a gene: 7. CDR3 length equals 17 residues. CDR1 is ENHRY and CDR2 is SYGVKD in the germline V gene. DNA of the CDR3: TGTGCCATCAGTGAGTCTCCAGCGGGAGGCCCAACAGATACGCAGTATTTT. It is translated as CAISESPAGGPTDTQYF.

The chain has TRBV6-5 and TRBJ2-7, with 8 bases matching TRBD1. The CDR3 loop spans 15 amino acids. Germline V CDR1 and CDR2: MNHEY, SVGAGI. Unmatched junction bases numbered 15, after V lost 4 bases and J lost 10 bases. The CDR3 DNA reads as TGTGCCAGCAGTTCTCCTCGGACAGGGAAGTGGGACCAGTACTTC. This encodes CASSSPRTGKWDQYF.

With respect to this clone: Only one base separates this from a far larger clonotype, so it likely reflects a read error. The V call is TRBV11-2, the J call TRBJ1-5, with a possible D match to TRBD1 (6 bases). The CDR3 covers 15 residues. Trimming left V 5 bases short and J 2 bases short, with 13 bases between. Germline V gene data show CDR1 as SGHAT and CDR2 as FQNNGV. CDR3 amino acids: CASSPVGGRNQPQHF. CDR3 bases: TGTGCCAGCAGCCCCGTAGGGGGACGCAATCAGCCCCAGCATTTT. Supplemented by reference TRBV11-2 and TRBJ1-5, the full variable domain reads EAGVAQSPRYKIIEKRQSVAFWCNPISGHATLYWYQQILGQGPKLLIQFQNNGVVDDSQLPKDRFSAERLKGVDSTLKIQPAKLEDSAVYLCASSPVGGRNQPQHFGDGTRLSIL.

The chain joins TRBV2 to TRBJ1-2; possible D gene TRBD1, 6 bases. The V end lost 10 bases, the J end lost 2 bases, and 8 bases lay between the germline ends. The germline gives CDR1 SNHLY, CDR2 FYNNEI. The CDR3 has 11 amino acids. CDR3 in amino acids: CATRGNYGYTF. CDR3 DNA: TGTGCCACCAGGGGAAACTATGGCTACACCTTC.

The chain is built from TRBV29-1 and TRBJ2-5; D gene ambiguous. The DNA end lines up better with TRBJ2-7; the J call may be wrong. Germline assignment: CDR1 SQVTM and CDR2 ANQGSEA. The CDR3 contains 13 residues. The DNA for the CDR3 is TGCAGCGTTGAAGTGGCCGACCACTACGAGCAGTACTTC. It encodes CSVEVADHYEQYF.

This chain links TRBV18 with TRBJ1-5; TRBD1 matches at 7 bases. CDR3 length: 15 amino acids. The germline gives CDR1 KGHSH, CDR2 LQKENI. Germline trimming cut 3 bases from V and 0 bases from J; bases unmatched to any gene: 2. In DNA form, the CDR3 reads TGTGCCAGCTCACCGGGGACAGCTAGCAATCAGCCCCAGCATTTT. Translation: CASSPGTASNQPQHF.

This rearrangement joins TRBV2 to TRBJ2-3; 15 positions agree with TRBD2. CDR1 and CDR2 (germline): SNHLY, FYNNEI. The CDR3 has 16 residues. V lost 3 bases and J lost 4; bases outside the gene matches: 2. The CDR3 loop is CASSDGLAGGPDTQYF. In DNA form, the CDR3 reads TGTGCCAGCAGTGACGGACTAGCGGGAGGGCCAGATACGCAGTATTTT.

This CDR3 is CAISESLTSVYEQYF. Written as DNA, the CDR3 is TGTGCCATCAGTGAGTCACTGACTAGCGTATACGAGCAGTACTTC. The chain is built from TRBV10-3 and TRBJ2-5, with 8 bases aligning to TRBD2. Near its end, the DNA agrees better with TRBJ2-7, so the J call may be wrong. CDR3 length: 15 residues. Germline V gene data show CDR1 as ENHRY and CDR2 as SYGVKD.

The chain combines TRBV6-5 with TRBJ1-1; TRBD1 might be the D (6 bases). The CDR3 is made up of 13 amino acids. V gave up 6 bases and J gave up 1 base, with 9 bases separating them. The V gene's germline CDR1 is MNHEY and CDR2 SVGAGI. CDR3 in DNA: TGTGCCAGCAGGACGACAGGGAACACTGAAGCTTTCTTT. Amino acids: CASRTTGNTEAFF.

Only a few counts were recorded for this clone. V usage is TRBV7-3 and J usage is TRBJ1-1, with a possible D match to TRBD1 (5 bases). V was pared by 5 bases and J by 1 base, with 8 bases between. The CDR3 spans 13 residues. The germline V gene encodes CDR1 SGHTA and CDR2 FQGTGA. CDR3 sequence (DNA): TGTGCCAGCAGCCGAGGGACGAACACTGAAGCTTTCTTT. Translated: CASSRGTNTEAFF.

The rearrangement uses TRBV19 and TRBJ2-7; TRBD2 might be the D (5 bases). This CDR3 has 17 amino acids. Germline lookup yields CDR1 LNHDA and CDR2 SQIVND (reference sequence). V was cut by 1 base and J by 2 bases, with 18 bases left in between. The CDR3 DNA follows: TGTGCCAGTAGTATAGCCCCTCCTTTTCTAGCACCCTACGAGCAGTACTTC. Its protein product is CASSIAPPFLAPYEQYF.